This is a list of T cell receptor beta chains from one sample in a study of response to subunit inactivated influenza vaccine. Using its own MiXCR run on the RT-PCR reads, TCRdb lists one record per CDR3 protein. In the table there are about 500,000 distinct CDR3 sequences, 16% of which are singletons. The specimen was CD4+ T cells sorted from PBMCs, collected around 25 months after vaccination. The source is a man between 50 and 75 years old who received an inactivated influenza vaccine. Each CDR3 is given with its conserved first and last residue. The D gene is left open where the match is weak. The listing skips clone size in some rows; elsewhere it reads once, few, many or a size class.

v_call: TRBV20-1
j_call: TRBJ2-3
d_call: TRBD2
clone_size: few
cdr3_nt: TGCAGTGCTTCCAGACTAGCGGGAGGGCCCCGCACAGATACGCAGTATTTT
cdr3_aa: CSASRLAGGPRTDTQYF

v_call: TRBV4-3
j_call: TRBJ2-1
d_call: .
clone_size: few
cdr3_nt: TGCGCCAGCAGCCAATTTAGTAACGATGGGCAGTTCTTC
cdr3_aa: CASSQFSNDGQFF

v_call: TRBV12-3/TRBV12-4
j_call: TRBJ2-2
d_call: .
clone_size: few
cdr3_nt: TGTGCCAGCAAGGAGGAGAACACCGGGGAGCTGTTTTTT
cdr3_aa: CASKEENTGELFF

v_call: TRBV3-1
j_call: TRBJ2-7
d_call: .
clone_size: .
cdr3_nt: TGTGCCAGCAGCCAAGTCCAGTCCTACGAGCAGTACTTC
cdr3_aa: CASSQVQSYEQYF

v_call: TRBV12-3/TRBV12-4
j_call: TRBJ2-5
d_call: .
clone_size: .
cdr3_nt: TGTGCCAGCAGTCCCACGGGCGCCGGCGAGACCCAGTACTTC
cdr3_aa: CASSPTGAGETQYF

v_call: TRBV7-3
j_call: TRBJ2-3
d_call: .
clone_size: .
cdr3_nt: TGTGCCAGCAGTCCCGATGGAGATACGCAGTATTTT
cdr3_aa: CASSPDGDTQYF

v_call: TRBV6-1
j_call: TRBJ2-1
d_call: .
clone_size: .
cdr3_nt: TGTGCCAGCAGGAGGGGCCGGGCAGGCGATACCTACAATGAGCAGTTCTTC
cdr3_aa: CASRRGRAGDTYNEQFF

v_call: TRBV27
j_call: TRBJ2-1
d_call: .
clone_size: few
cdr3_nt: TGTGCCAGCAGTCCGGGACTTTTAAAAAGGGACAATGAGCAGTTCTTC
cdr3_aa: CASSPGLLKRDNEQFF

v_call: TRBV20-1
j_call: TRBJ2-3
d_call: TRBD2
clone_size: .
cdr3_nt: TGCAGTGCTAGGACGGCAGCGGGAGGCACAGATACGCAGTATTTT
cdr3_aa: CSARTAAGGTDTQYF

v_call: TRBV20-1
j_call: TRBJ1-2
d_call: TRBD1
clone_size: .
cdr3_nt: TGCAGTGCTCCCGGGACAGATGTCGGCTACACCTTC
cdr3_aa: CSAPGTDVGYTF

v_call: TRBV20-1
j_call: TRBJ1-2
d_call: .
clone_size: .
cdr3_nt: TGCAGTGCCCCCGGGGGGTCGGCGCCCTATGGCTACACCTTC
cdr3_aa: CSAPGGSAPYGYTF

v_call: TRBV25-1
j_call: TRBJ2-1
d_call: .
clone_size: few
cdr3_nt: TGTGCCAGCAGCTATAATCTCCGGGACAATGAGCAGTTCTTC
cdr3_aa: CASSYNLRDNEQFF

v_call: TRBV20-1
j_call: TRBJ2-3
d_call: TRBD2
clone_size: few
cdr3_nt: TGCAGTGCTAGAGGGACTAGCGGGAGCTTAGATACGCAGTATTTT
cdr3_aa: CSARGTSGSLDTQYF

v_call: TRBV28
j_call: TRBJ1-1
d_call: .
clone_size: .
cdr3_nt: TGTGCCAGCAGGGACAGTCACACTGAAGCTTTCTTT
cdr3_aa: CASRDSHTEAFF

v_call: TRBV5-1
j_call: TRBJ2-7
d_call: .
clone_size: .
cdr3_nt: TGCGCCAGCAGCTTGGCGGCGGGGGCGCGGGAGCAGTACTTC
cdr3_aa: CASSLAAGAREQYF

v_call: TRBV20-1
j_call: TRBJ1-1
d_call: .
clone_size: few
cdr3_nt: TGCAGTGCTAGGGATGCAGGGGATCGGGCTGAAGCTTTCTTT
cdr3_aa: CSARDAGDRAEAFF

v_call: TRBV28
j_call: TRBJ2-7
d_call: .
clone_size: few
cdr3_nt: TGTGCCAGCAGTTTCCAGGGGCTCCACGAGCAGTACTTC
cdr3_aa: CASSFQGLHEQYF

v_call: TRBV11-2
j_call: TRBJ1-4
d_call: .
clone_size: few
cdr3_nt: TGTGCCAGCAGCTTATTAGGCAGCCAGAAAGTGAAAAAACTGTTTTTT
cdr3_aa: CASSLLGSQKVKKLFF

v_call: TRBV5-5
j_call: TRBJ2-7
d_call: .
clone_size: few
cdr3_nt: TGTGCCAGCAGCCGGGTAGGTGAGTCGGTGCAGTACTTC
cdr3_aa: CASSRVGESVQYF

v_call: TRBV20-1
j_call: TRBJ2-7
d_call: TRBD2
clone_size: many
cdr3_nt: TGCAGTGCTAGAGATCCGAGCGGGAGCCCCGACGAGCAGTACTTC
cdr3_aa: CSARDPSGSPDEQYF

v_call: TRBV6-2/TRBV6-3
j_call: TRBJ1-6
d_call: TRBD1
clone_size: few
cdr3_nt: TGTGCCAGCAGTCGATCGACAGGGCGCGGTTCACCCCTCCACTTT
cdr3_aa: CASSRSTGRGSPLHF